This T cell receptor (beta chain) stems from a study of cytomegalovirus exposure and HLA in healthy donors. Regarding the study as a whole: Accurate predictions that matched the HLA-A and HLA-B alleles of most subjects were reportedly made from TCR beta sequences. As a later analysis showed, a missense DCLRE1C variant was linked to trimming of TCR beta V- and J-genes.

With regard to this clone: Its target is unknown.

V was trimmed by 3 bases and J by 0 bases, leaving 5 bases between them. Germline values: CDR1 MDHEN, CDR2 SYDVKM. The CDR3 contains 13 residues. PCR involved 60 Vbeta and 13 Jbeta primers. The repertoire was sequenced with immunoSEQ multiplex PCR; TCRdb's copy has only in-frame clones and lacks some. The data show some 110,000 clones, about three quarters seen once. The receptor was isolated from a woman aged 50 to 65 in good health and CMV-seropositive. V and J are TRBV28 and TRBJ1-1, with a possible D match to TRBD1 (5 bases). The sample consisted of PBMCs. The CDR3 is CASSLTVNTEAFF. The DNA for the CDR3 is TGTGCCAGCAGTTTGACAGTGAACACTGAAGCTTTCTTT.